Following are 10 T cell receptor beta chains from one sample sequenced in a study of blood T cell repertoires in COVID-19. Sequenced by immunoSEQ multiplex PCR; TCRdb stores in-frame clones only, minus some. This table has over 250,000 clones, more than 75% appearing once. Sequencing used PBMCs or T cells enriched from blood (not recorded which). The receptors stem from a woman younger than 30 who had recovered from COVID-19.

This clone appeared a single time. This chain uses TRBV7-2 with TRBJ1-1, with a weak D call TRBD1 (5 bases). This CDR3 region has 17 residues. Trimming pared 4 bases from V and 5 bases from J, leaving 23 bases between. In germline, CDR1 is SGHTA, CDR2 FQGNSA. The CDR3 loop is CASSSYPSGGRRTEAFF. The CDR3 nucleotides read TGTGCCAGCAGCTCGTACCCGAGCGGGGGGAGAAGGACTGAAGCTTTCTTT.

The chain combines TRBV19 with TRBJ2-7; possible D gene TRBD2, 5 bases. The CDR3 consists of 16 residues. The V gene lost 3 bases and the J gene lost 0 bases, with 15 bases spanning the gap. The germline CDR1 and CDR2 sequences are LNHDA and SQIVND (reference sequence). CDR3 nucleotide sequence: TGTGCCAGTAGTATGTCCCTGGACTCAAACTCCTACGAGCAGTACTTC. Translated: CASSMSLDSNSYEQYF.

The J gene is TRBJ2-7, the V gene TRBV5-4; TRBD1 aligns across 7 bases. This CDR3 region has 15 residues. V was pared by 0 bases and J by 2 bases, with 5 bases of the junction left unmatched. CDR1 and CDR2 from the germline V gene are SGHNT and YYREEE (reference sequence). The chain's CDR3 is CASSLGRDRAYEQYF. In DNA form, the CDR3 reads TGTGCCAGCAGCTTGGGCCGGGACAGAGCCTACGAGCAGTACTTC.

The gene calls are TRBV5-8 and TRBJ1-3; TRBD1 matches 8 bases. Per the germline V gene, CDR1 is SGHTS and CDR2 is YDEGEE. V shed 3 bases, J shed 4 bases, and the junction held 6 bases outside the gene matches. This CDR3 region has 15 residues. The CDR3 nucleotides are TGTGCCAGCAGCTGGGGGACAGGTCTCGGAAACACCATATATTTT. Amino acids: CASSWGTGLGNTIYF.

CDR3 region: CASSIVTGMYQETQYF. DNA for the CDR3: TGTGCCAGTAGTATAGTAACAGGGATGTACCAAGAGACCCAGTACTTC. The chain carries TRBV19 and TRBJ2-5; tentative D call: TRBD1 (6 bases). Germline V gene data show CDR1 as LNHDA and CDR2 as SQIVND (reference sequence). The germline V and J ends were trimmed by 1 base and 0 bases, with 12 bases remaining between them. The CDR3 runs to 16 residues.

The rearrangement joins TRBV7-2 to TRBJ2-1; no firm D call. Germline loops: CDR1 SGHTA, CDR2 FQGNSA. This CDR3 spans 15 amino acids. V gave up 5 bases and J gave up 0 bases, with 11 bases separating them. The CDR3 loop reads CASSPSSPSYNEQFF. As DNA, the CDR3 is TGTGCCAGCAGCCCCTCTTCCCCCTCCTACAATGAGCAGTTCTTC.

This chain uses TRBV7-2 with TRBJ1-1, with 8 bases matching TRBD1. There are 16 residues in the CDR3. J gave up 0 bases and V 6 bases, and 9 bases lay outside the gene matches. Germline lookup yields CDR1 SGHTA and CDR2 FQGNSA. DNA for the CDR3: TGTGCCAGCAGATCCGGGACAGGCCCCATGAACACTGAAGCTTTCTTT. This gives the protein CASRSGTGPMNTEAFF.

The chain's CDR3 is CASTGDSNQPQHF. As DNA, the CDR3 is TGTGCCAGCACCGGGGATAGCAATCAGCCCCAGCATTTT. The chain is built from TRBV28 and TRBJ1-5; no reliable D call. The CDR3 totals 13 residues. Germline CDR1 MDHEN, CDR2 SYDVKM. Trimming took off 7 bases at V and 0 bases at J, with 7 bases between the two ends. Variable domain in full (rest from reference TRBV28 and TRBJ1-5): DVKVTQSSRYLVKRTGEKVFLECVQDMDHENMFWYRQDPGLGLRLIYFSYDVKMKEKGDIPEGYSVSREKKERFSLILESASTNQTSMYLCASTGDSNQPQHFGDGTRLSIL.

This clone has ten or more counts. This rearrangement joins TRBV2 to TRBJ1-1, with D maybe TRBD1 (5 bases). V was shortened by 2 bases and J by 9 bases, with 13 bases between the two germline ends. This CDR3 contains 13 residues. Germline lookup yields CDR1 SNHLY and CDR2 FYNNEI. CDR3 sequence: CASSEYWTRKAFF. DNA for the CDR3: TGTGCCAGCAGTGAATATTGGACACGGAAAGCTTTCTTT.

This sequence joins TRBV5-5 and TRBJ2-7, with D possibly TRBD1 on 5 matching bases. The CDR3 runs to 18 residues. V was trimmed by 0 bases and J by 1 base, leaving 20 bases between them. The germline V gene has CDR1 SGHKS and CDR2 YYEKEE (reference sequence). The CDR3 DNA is TGTGCCAGCAGCTTGGATTCGAGTGGCCAGGGCAATTCCTACGAGCAGTACTTC. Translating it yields CASSLDSSGQGNSYEQYF.